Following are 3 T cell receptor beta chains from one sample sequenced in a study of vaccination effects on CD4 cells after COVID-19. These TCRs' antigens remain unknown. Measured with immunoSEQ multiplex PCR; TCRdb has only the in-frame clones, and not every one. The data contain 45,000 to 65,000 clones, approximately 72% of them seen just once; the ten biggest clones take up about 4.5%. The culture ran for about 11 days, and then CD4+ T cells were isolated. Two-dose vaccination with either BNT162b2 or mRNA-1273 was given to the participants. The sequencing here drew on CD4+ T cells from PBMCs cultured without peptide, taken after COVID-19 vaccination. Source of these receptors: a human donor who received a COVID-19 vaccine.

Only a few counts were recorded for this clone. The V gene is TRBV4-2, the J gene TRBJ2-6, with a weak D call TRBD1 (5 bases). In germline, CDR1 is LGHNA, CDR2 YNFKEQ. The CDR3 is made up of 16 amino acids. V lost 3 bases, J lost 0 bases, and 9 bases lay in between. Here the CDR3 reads CASSHERGSGANVLTF. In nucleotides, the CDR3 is TGTGCCAGCAGCCACGAAAGGGGCTCTGGGGCCAACGTCCTGACTTTC.

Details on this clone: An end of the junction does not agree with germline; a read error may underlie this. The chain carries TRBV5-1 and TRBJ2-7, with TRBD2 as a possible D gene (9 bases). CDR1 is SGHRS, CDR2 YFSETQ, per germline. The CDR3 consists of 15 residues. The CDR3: CASSRATGELAGDLF. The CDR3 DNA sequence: TGCGCCAGCAGCCGGGCGACAGGGGAACTAGCGGGTGACCTATTC. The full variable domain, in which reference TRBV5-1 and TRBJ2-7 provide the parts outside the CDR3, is KAGVTQTPRYLIKTRGQQVTLSCSPISGHRSVSWYQQTPGQGLQFLFEYFSETQRNKGNFPGRFSGRQFSNSRSEMNVSTLELGDSALYLCASSRATGELAGDLFGPGTRLTVT.

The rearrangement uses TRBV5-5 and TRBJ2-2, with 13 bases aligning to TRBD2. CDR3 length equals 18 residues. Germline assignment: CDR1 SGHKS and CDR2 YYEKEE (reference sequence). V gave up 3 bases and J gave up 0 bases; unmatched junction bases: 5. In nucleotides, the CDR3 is TGTGCCAGCAGCTGGGGGACTAGCGGGACCGCGAACACCGGGGAGCTGTTTTTT. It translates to CASSWGTSGTANTGELFF.